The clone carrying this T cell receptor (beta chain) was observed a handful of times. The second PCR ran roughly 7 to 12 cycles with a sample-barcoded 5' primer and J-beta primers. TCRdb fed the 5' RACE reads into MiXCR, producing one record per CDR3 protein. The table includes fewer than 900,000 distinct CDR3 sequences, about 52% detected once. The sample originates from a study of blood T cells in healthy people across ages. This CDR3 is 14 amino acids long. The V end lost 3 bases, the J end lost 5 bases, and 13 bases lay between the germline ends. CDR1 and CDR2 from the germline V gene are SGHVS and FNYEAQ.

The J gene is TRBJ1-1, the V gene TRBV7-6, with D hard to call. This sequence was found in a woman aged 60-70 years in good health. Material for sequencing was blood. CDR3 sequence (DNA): TGTGCCAGCAGCTTGTCAACATCGGAGACTGAAGCTTTCTTT. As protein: CASSLSTSETEAFF.